The sequence of this T cell receptor (beta chain) was determined in a study of blood T cell repertoires in COVID-19. Some clones are missing from TCRdb's copy, which holds only in-frame ones; the method was immunoSEQ multiplex PCR. The repertoire holds around 300,000 clones, with 88% as singletons. The germline CDR1 and CDR2 sequences are SGHTA and FQGTGA. The J segment lost 3 bases and the V segment lost 6 bases, leaving 5 bases of the junction unmatched. The CDR3 has 15 amino acids. As for this clone: The identical CDR3 is also encoded by other nucleotide sequences in the sample.

Sequencing was performed on peripheral blood. The source of this sequence is a young man with active or convalescent COVID-19. V is TRBV7-3 and J is TRBJ2-3; 11 bases map to TRBD2. Here the CDR3 DNA reads TGTGCCAGCAGTAGTAGCGGGGGGGCAACAGATACGCAGTATTTT. It specifies CASSSSGGATDTQYF.